What follows are 3 T cell receptor beta chains derived from one specimen sequenced in a study of blood T cell repertoires in COVID-19. Only in-frame clones appear in the TCRdb table, and some are missing; sequencing was by immunoSEQ multiplex PCR. There are around 300,000 clones in the sample; roughly 91% occur only once, and 1% lies in the top ten. Sample: peripheral blood. The receptors stem from a man aged 50 to 60 with active or convalescent COVID-19.

This clone was counted between two and nine times. The chain couples TRBV4-3 to TRBJ1-5; D unresolved. The CDR3 totals 15 residues. V was shortened by 4 bases and J by 6 bases, with 16 bases between the two germline ends. Germline values: CDR1 LGHNA, CDR2 YSLEER. CDR3 nucleotide sequence: TGCGCCAGCAGCCTCTCCCCCAGTGCGGGTCAGCCCCAGCATTTT. Protein: CASSLSPSAGQPQHF.

The rearrangement joins TRBV5-1 to TRBJ2-7; weak D call: TRBD1 (5 bases). V gave up 4 bases and J gave up 0 bases, with 11 bases separating them. This CDR3 comprises 14 residues. Germline V gives CDR1 SGHRS, CDR2 YFSETQ. This CDR3 is CASSPQASSYEQYF. Here the CDR3 DNA reads TGCGCCAGCAGCCCACAGGCCAGCTCCTACGAGCAGTACTTC.

The chain is built from TRBV6-6 and TRBJ1-1, with D possibly being TRBD1 (6 bases). Germline V CDR1 and CDR2: MNHNY, SVGAGI (reference sequence). This CDR3 is built from 15 residues. Trimming pared 0 bases from V and 1 base from J, leaving 9 bases between. The CDR3 loop reads CASSYSIQGNTEAFF. CDR3 nucleotide sequence: TGTGCCAGCAGTTACTCTATACAGGGGAACACTGAAGCTTTCTTT.